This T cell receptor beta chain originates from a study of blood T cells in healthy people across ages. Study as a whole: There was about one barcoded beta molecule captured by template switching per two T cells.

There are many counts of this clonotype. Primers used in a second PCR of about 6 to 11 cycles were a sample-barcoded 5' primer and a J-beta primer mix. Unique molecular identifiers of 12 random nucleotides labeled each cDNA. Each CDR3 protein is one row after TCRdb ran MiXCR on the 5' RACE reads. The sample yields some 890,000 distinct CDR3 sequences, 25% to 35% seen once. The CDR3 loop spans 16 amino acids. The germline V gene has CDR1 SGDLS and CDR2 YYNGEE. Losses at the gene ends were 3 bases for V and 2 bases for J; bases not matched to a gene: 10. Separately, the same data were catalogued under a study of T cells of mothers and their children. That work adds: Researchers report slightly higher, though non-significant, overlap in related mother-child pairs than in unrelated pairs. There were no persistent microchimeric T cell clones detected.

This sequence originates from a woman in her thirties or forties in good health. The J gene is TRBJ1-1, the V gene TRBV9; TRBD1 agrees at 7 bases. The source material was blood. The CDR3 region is CASSDGDSDLNTEAFF. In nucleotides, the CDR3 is TGTGCCAGCAGCGATGGGGACAGCGACTTAAACACTGAAGCTTTCTTT.